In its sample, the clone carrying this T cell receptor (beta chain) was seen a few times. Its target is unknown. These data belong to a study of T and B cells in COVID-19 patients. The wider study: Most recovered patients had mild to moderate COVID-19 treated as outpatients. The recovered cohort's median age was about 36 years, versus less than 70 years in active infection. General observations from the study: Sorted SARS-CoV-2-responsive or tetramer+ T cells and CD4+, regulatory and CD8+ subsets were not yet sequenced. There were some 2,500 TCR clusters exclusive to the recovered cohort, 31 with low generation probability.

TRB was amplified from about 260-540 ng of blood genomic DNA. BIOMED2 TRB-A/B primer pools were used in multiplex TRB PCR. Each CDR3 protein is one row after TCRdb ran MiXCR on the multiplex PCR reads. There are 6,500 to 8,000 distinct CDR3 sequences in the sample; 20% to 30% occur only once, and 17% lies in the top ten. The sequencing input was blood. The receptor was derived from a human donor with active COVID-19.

For the CDR3, the DNA is TGTGCCAGCAGTTCGGGAGTAGGAGGAGAGACCCAGTACTTC. Protein: CASSSGVGGETQYF. The chain recombines TRBV12-3 or TRBV12-4 with TRBJ2-5, with D possibly matching TRBD2 (6 bases). The CDR3 is made up of 14 amino acids. Trimming removed 4 bases from V and 4 bases from J, with 13 bases in between.